The present T cell receptor (beta chain) was sequenced within a study of control samples from healthy donors and cancer patients. Data came from immunoSEQ multiplex PCR; TCRdb stores just in-frame clones and leaves some out. The table shows 90,000 to 140,000 clones, with roughly four fifths occurring only once. Germline CDR1 LGHNA, CDR2 YNFKEQ. There are 13 residues in the CDR3. Trimming at V came to 3 bases and at J to 9 bases, leaving 8 bases not matched to a gene. The clonotype originates from a woman in her 50s in good health. Material for sequencing was blood. J is TRBJ2-7 and V is TRBV4-2; 7 nucleotides align to TRBD1. This chain's CDR3 is CASSQTLGDRQYF. CDR3 DNA sequence: TGTGCCAGCAGCCAGACCCTGGGGGACAGGCAGTACTTC.